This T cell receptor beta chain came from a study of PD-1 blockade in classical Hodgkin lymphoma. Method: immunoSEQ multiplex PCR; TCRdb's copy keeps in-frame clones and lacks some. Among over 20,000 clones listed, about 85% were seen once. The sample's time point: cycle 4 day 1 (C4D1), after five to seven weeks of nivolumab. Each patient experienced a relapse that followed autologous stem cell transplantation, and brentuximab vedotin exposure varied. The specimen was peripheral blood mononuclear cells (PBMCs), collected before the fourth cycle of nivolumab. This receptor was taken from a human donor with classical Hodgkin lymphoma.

CDR3 sequence (DNA): TGTGCCAGCAGCTTAGTGGGATTCGGGGCGGGAGGGTCCTACGAGCAGTACTTC. This sequence encodes CASSLVGFGAGGSYEQYF. The gene calls are TRBV7-6 and TRBJ2-7; 9 bases fit TRBD2. Germline V gene lookup returns CDR1 SGHVS and CDR2 FNYEAQ. Losses at the gene ends were 1 base for V and 1 base for J; bases not matched to a gene: 11. The CDR3 loop spans 18 amino acids.